A single sample is the source of the 26 T cell receptor beta chains below, sequenced in a study of T cells after yellow fever vaccination. TCRdb called the 5' RACE reads again in MiXCR, with one record for every CDR3 protein. The sample has some 400,000 distinct CDR3 sequences; 18% are singletons. The sample here was PBMCs, taken before the yellow fever booster vaccination. These receptors were taken from a man aged 18 to 30 who received the YFV17D yellow fever vaccine.

This clonotype was counted between two and nine times. The gene calls are TRBV5-1 and TRBJ1-2; 7 positions match TRBD1. The CDR3 is 16 residues long. Germline assignment: CDR1 SGHRS and CDR2 YFSETQ. V was pared by 1 base and J by 1 base, with 7 bases of the junction left unmatched. CDR3 sequence: CASSLTGTVLNYGYTF. The CDR3 DNA reads TGCGCCAGCAGCTTGACCGGGACAGTACTTAACTATGGCTACACCTTC. The full variable domain, completed using reference TRBV5-1 and TRBJ1-2, is KAGVTQTPRYLIKTRGQQVTLSCSPISGHRSVSWYQQTPGQGLQFLFEYFSETQRNKGNFPGRFSGRQFSNSRSEMNVSTLELGDSALYLCASSLTGTVLNYGYTFGSGTRLTVV.

This chain joins TRBV12-3 or TRBV12-4 and TRBJ2-3, with D possibly TRBD2 on 5 matching bases. The CDR3 has 16 residues. Trimming took off 6 bases at V and 0 bases at J, with 16 bases between the two ends. The CDR3 loop reads CASSRGWVLSTDTQYF. CDR3 nucleotide sequence: TGTGCCAGCAGCCGCGGGTGGGTTCTGAGCACAGATACGCAGTATTTT.

The chain has TRBV4-3 and TRBJ1-2; no clear D. The CDR3 is 14 amino acids. The V gene's germline CDR1 is LGHNA and CDR2 YSLEER. V was cut by 2 bases and J by 2 bases, with 9 bases left in between. The CDR3 region is CASSQTSLNYGYTF. In DNA form, the CDR3 reads TGCGCCAGCAGCCAAACCAGTTTAAACTATGGCTACACCTTC.

J is TRBJ1-1 and V is TRBV7-9; the D is unclear. This CDR3 contains 14 residues. The V end was cut by 0 bases, the J end by 2 bases, with 7 bases between. The germline gives CDR1 SEHNR, CDR2 FQNEAQ (reference sequence). The CDR3 reads CASSLAYGNTEAFF. As DNA, the CDR3 is TGTGCCAGCAGCTTAGCCTACGGTAACACTGAAGCTTTCTTT.

The V call is TRBV5-4, the J call TRBJ1-1; D remains unclear. CDR1 SGHNT and CDR2 YYREEE come from the germline V gene (reference sequence). Trimming removed 3 bases from V and 3 bases from J, with 12 bases in between. The CDR3 length is 14 residues. The CDR3 loop reads CASSSPSMDTEAFF. In DNA form, the CDR3 reads TGTGCCAGCAGCTCCCCTTCGATGGACACTGAAGCTTTCTTT.

In its sample, this clonotype was seen a few times. This chain connects TRBV6-4 to TRBJ2-1; TRBD2 matches at 10 bases. The ends lost 4 bases at V and 8 bases at J; junction bases unmatched: 8. Germline loops: CDR1 MRHNA, CDR2 SNTAGT. CDR3 size: 15 residues. DNA for the CDR3: TGTGCCAGCAGTGTCAAAGCGGGGGGGCAGGATGAGCAGTTCTTC. Translation gives CASSVKAGGQDEQFF.

This clonotype occurred a few times. V and J are TRBV6-1 and TRBJ2-2; the D is unclear. The CDR3 is made up of 14 amino acids. The germline V gene encodes CDR1 MNHNS and CDR2 SASEGT. The V end lost 2 bases, the J end lost 6 bases, and 10 bases lay between the germline ends. CDR3 sequence: CASSENVKAGELFF. The DNA of the CDR3 is TGTGCCAGCAGTGAAAACGTTAAGGCCGGGGAGCTGTTTTTT.

The chain employs TRBV5-1 and TRBJ2-5; 13 bases fit TRBD2. The CDR3 loop spans 17 amino acids. The V gene's germline CDR1 is SGHRS and CDR2 YFSETQ. V trimming: 2 bases; J trimming: 0 bases; junction bases outside the gene matches: 4. CDR3 protein: CASSFGLAGENQETQYF. CDR3 sequence (DNA): TGCGCCAGCAGCTTCGGACTAGCGGGGGAGAACCAAGAGACCCAGTACTTC.

V gene TRBV5-1 combines with J gene TRBJ1-5; D ambiguous. V lost 0 bases, J lost 2 bases, and 6 bases lay in between. The CDR3 spans 14 residues. Germline V lookup: CDR1 SGHRS, CDR2 YFSETQ. CDR3 residues: CASSLGLGNQPQHF. In DNA form, the CDR3 reads TGCGCCAGCAGCTTGGGCCTAGGCAATCAGCCCCAGCATTTT.

This clonotype came up many times. The chain combines TRBV27 with TRBJ2-7; D unclear. V was clipped by 6 bases and J by 4 bases, with 7 bases between them. Per germline, CDR1 MNHEY and CDR2 SMNVEV (reference sequence). This CDR3 is built from 11 residues. The CDR3 coding sequence is TGTGCCAGCAGCCATGGATACGAGCAGTACTTC. It codes for CASSHGYEQYF.

The CDR3 protein is CATSRRQVGWYSNQPQHF. CDR3 coding DNA: TGTGCCACCAGCAGACGACAGGTGGGGTGGTATAGCAATCAGCCCCAGCATTTT. V gene TRBV15 combines with J gene TRBJ1-5; a weak D match, TRBD1 (6 bases). V lost 2 bases, J lost 0 bases, and 17 bases lay in between. The CDR3 length is 18 residues. Germline CDR1 LNHNV, CDR2 YYDKDF (reference sequence).

There are a few counts of this clonotype. The rearrangement links TRBV7-2 to TRBJ1-1; 10 bases agree with TRBD1. This CDR3 is built from 17 residues. Trimming removed 0 bases from V and 0 bases from J; junction bases left unmatched: 4. CDR1 SGHTA and CDR2 FQGNSA come from the germline V gene. The CDR3 protein is CASSLAGTGDLNTEAFF. The CDR3, as DNA: TGTGCCAGCAGCTTAGCCGGGACAGGGGACCTGAACACTGAAGCTTTCTTT.

The rearrangement links TRBV5-1 to TRBJ1-5, with D perhaps TRBD1 (5 bases). The CDR3 covers 16 residues. V lost 0 bases, J lost 0 bases, and 10 bases lay in between. Germline assignment: CDR1 SGHRS and CDR2 YFSETQ. Here the CDR3 DNA reads TGCGCCAGCAGCTTGGGGGGGGTCGATAGCAATCAGCCCCAGCATTTT. It specifies CASSLGGVDSNQPQHF.

This clonotype has a handful of counts. This chain joins TRBV6-5 and TRBJ1-6; weak D call: TRBD1 (6 bases). Germline values: CDR1 MNHEY, CDR2 SVGAGI. The CDR3 sequence is 14 residues long. V gave up 2 bases and J gave up 5 bases, with 7 bases separating them. This CDR3 reads CASSYTGNNSPLHF. In nucleotides, the CDR3 is TGTGCCAGCAGTTACACAGGGAATAATTCACCCCTCCACTTT.

With respect to this clonotype: One end of the junction fails to match germline, which may point to a read error. The chain links TRBV7-7 to TRBJ1-2, with D possibly TRBD1 on 5 matching bases. Germline CDR1 is SSHAT and CDR2 is FNYEAQ (reference sequence). CDR3 size: 15 residues. CDR3 protein: CASSPVLQGCYGYTF. The CDR3 DNA is TGTGCTAGCAGCCCGGTCCTGCAGGGATGTTATGGCTACACCTTC. Complete variable domain (other parts from reference TRBV7-7 and TRBJ1-2): GAGVSQSPRYKVTKRGQDVTLRCDPISSHATLYWYQQALGQGPEFLTYFNYEAQPDKSGLPSDRFSAERPEGSISTLTIQRTEQRDSAMYRCASSPVLQGCYGYTFGSGTRLTVV.

This clonotype was found a few times. The genes are TRBV7-3 and TRBJ2-3, with 8 bases identical to TRBD1. Germline CDR1 is SGHTA and CDR2 is FQGTGA. This CDR3 is built from 15 residues. The ends lost 4 bases at V and 4 bases at J; junction bases unmatched: 7. CDR3 coding DNA: TGTGCCAGCAGCTGGCAGGGGGCTAGTGCAGATACGCAGTATTTT. Its protein is CASSWQGASADTQYF. Based on the CDR3 plus reference TRBV7-3 and TRBJ2-3, the full variable domain is GAGVSQTPSNKVTEKGKYVELRCDPISGHTALYWYRQSLGQGPEFLIYFQGTGAADDSGLPNDRFFAVRPEGSVSTLKIQRTERGDSAVYLCASSWQGASADTQYFGPGTRLTVL.

J is TRBJ2-4 and V is TRBV6-1, with D perhaps matching TRBD1 (6 bases). Trimming removed 2 bases from V and 1 base from J, with 12 bases in between. CDR3 length: 16 amino acids. Germline assignment: CDR1 MNHNS and CDR2 SASEGT. In DNA, the CDR3 is TGTGCCAGCAGTGAAAGGCAGGGGTCGGCCAAAAACATTCAGTACTTC. Amino acids: CASSERQGSAKNIQYF.

This clonotype was seen only a few times. The J gene is TRBJ2-3, the V gene TRBV4-1; 8 bases agree with TRBD2. The CDR3 length is 13 residues. J was trimmed by 11 bases and V by 0 bases; bases with no gene match: 4. Germline V lookup: CDR1 MGHRA, CDR2 YSYEKL. The CDR3 bases are TGCGCCAGCAGCCAAGATGGCCGGGGGGGGCAGTATTTT. Its protein product is CASSQDGRGGQYF.

The chain carries TRBV5-1 and TRBJ2-1; 8 positions agree with TRBD2. From germline, CDR1 is SGHRS and CDR2 YFSETQ. The CDR3 covers 16 residues. Trimming removed 1 base from V and 1 base from J; junction bases left unmatched: 4. CDR3: CASSLLGGGSYNEQFF. CDR3 nucleotide sequence: TGCGCCAGCAGCTTGCTAGGCGGGGGGTCCTACAATGAGCAGTTCTTC.

This clonotype was detected only a few times. V usage is TRBV20-1 and J usage is TRBJ2-1, with D possibly matching TRBD2 (6 bases). This CDR3 comprises 15 residues. Germline V gene data show CDR1 as DFQATT and CDR2 as SNEGSKA (reference sequence). The germline V and J ends were trimmed by 6 bases and 3 bases, with 18 bases remaining between them. For the CDR3, the DNA is TGCAGTGCGAGCGCGGGCGGGGCCTTCTACAATGAGCAGTTCTTC. Its protein is CSASAGGAFYNEQFF.

This clonotype came up a few times. The rearrangement joins TRBV6-2 or TRBV6-3 to TRBJ2-7; D is ambiguous. V shed 6 bases and J shed 3 bases, with 9 bases lying between them. The CDR3 length is 12 residues. Germline V lookup: CDR1 MNHEY, CDR2 SVGEGT. The chain's CDR3 is CASSPANYEQYV. In DNA, the CDR3 is TGTGCCAGCAGCCCAGCGAACTACGAGCAGTACGTC.

As regards this clonotype: A much larger clone lies a single base off, so this may be a read error. V usage is TRBV5-1 and J usage is TRBJ2-2; TRBD1 aligns across 8 bases. The J segment lost 3 bases and the V segment lost 0 bases, leaving 1 base of the junction unmatched. The CDR3 extends over 15 amino acids. Germline V gene lookup returns CDR1 SGHRS and CDR2 YFSETQ. This CDR3 reads CASSLGQGYTGELFF. DNA for the CDR3: TGCGCCAGCAGCTTGGGACAGGGGTACACCGGGGAGCTGTTTTTT.

The V gene is TRBV10-3, the J gene TRBJ2-2; perhaps TRBD1 as D (6 bases). Trimming cost V 2 bases and J 6 bases, with 7 bases left between them. Germline V lookup: CDR1 ENHRY, CDR2 SYGVKD. This CDR3 region has 13 residues. The CDR3 nucleotides are TGTGCCATCAGTGAGGGGGGCCCCGGGGAGCTGTTTTTT. It is translated as CAISEGGPGELFF.

This clonotype was detected only a few times. The chain couples TRBV7-8 to TRBJ1-3; the D is unclear. Trimming left V 4 bases short and J 0 bases short, with 13 bases between. The CDR3 totals 16 residues. Germline CDR1 and CDR2: SGHVS and FQNEAQ. CDR3 protein: CASSSARATSGNTIYF. CDR3 DNA: TGTGCCAGCAGCTCCGCCCGGGCGACCTCTGGAAACACCATATATTTT.

This clonotype turned up a few times. The genes are TRBV5-1 and TRBJ2-7, with 10 nucleotides matching TRBD1. Germline CDR1 SGHRS, CDR2 YFSETQ. Trimming at V came to 0 bases and at J to 9 bases, leaving 9 bases not matched to a gene. This CDR3 comprises 15 residues. CDR3 in amino acids: CASSLEGQGRSGQYF. The CDR3 DNA sequence: TGCGCCAGCAGCTTGGAGGGACAGGGGAGGTCCGGGCAGTACTTC.

The chain couples TRBV4-3 to TRBJ2-5; D unresolved. Trimming removed 0 bases at V and 3 bases at J, with 20 bases between. Germline CDR1 is LGHNA and CDR2 is YSLEER. This CDR3 is 18 amino acids long. The CDR3 region is CASSQDLVGFSPEETQYF. In DNA, the CDR3 is TGCGCCAGCAGCCAAGATCTAGTCGGCTTTTCCCCCGAAGAGACCCAGTACTTC.